A single TCR beta chain is shown here with its context. This record comes from a study of PD-L1 blockade in urothelial cancer. On the study more broadly: Dosed intravenously at 1,200 mg every 3 weeks, atezolizumab was initiated by patients at some point between 2013 and 2014.

Each patient presented with locally advanced or metastatic urothelial carcinoma. V shed 3 bases, J shed 1 base, and the junction held 2 bases outside the gene matches. The CDR3 spans 14 residues. The germline V gene has CDR1 PRHDT and CDR2 FYEKMQ (reference sequence). The table came from immunoSEQ multiplex PCR; TCRdb's copy has only in-frame clones and leaves some out. The top ten hold roughly 9.5% of the sample, which has some 79,000 clones, about 81% seen once. This receptor was identified in a man aged 65 to 79 with urothelial cancer. The specimen was PBMCs, collected around atezolizumab (anti-PD-L1) treatment. The chain has TRBV13 and TRBJ1-1; 7 bases line up with TRBD1. The CDR3 sequence is CASSLGQTNTEAFF. The DNA for the CDR3 is TGTGCCAGCAGCTTGGGACAGACGAACACTGAAGCTTTCTTT. The complete variable domain, with remaining parts taken from reference TRBV13 and TRBJ1-1, reads AAGVIQSPRHLIKEKRETATLKCYPIPRHDTVYWYQQGPGQDPQFLISFYEKMQSDKGSIPDRFSAQQFSDYHSELNMSSLELGDSALYFCASSLGQTNTEAFFGQGTRLTVV.